Shown below are 11 T cell receptor beta chains from a single sample sequenced in a study of blood T cell repertoires in COVID-19. TCRdb keeps only in-frame clones here, not all; method: immunoSEQ multiplex PCR. The sample carries about 270,000 clones, 89% recorded once. Material for sequencing was peripheral blood. The receptor set was obtained from a man aged 45-60 years with acute or convalescent COVID-19.

V and J are TRBV9 and TRBJ1-6; TRBD1 aligns across 9 bases. V trimming: 3 bases; J trimming: 7 bases; junction bases outside the gene matches: 2. This CDR3 spans 14 amino acids. Germline lookup yields CDR1 SGDLS and CDR2 YYNGEE. For the CDR3, the DNA is TGTGCCAGCAGCGCAGACAGGGGGAATTCACCCCTCCACTTT. Residues: CASSADRGNSPLHF.

The J gene is TRBJ1-6, the V gene TRBV5-4; D ambiguous. Trimming shortened V by 0 bases and J by 6 bases, and 10 bases separated the two germline ends. Germline CDR1 reads SGHNT; CDR2 reads YYREEE (reference sequence). The CDR3 runs 15 residues. The CDR3 nucleotides are TGTGCCAGCAGCTTGGCCGGCCGGGTTAATTCACCCCTCCACTTT. As protein: CASSLAGRVNSPLHF.

The chain combines TRBV18 with TRBJ1-2; possible D gene TRBD1, 6 bases. Germline V gene data show CDR1 as KGHSH and CDR2 as LQKENI. Trimming removed 3 bases from V and 6 bases from J, with 11 bases in between. The CDR3 has 13 amino acids. The CDR3 DNA follows: TGTGCCAGCTCACCTAAGGACAGAAATGGCTACACCTTC. Its translation: CASSPKDRNGYTF.

The rearrangement uses TRBV2 and TRBJ1-1; the match to TRBD1 covers 8 bases. V gave up 7 bases and J gave up 4 bases; unmatched junction bases: 5. The CDR3 is 13 residues long. Looked up from germline, CDR1 is SNHLY and CDR2 is FYNNEI. CDR3 coding DNA: TGTGCCAGCAATGGACAGGGCTCCACTGAAGCTTTCTTT. It is translated as CASNGQGSTEAFF.

This sequence joins TRBV2 and TRBJ1-2; no firm D call. Germline V gives CDR1 SNHLY, CDR2 FYNNEI. The CDR3 loop spans 12 amino acids. Trimming cost V 3 bases and J 8 bases, with 10 bases left between them. CDR3: CASSDDSGGYTF. The CDR3 DNA follows: TGTGCCAGCAGTGACGATAGCGGGGGCTACACCTTC.

The V and J genes are TRBV11-2 and TRBJ1-2; no clear D gene. Trimming shortened V by 5 bases and J by 7 bases, and 11 bases separated the two germline ends. Looked up from germline, CDR1 is SGHAT and CDR2 is FQNNGV. The CDR3 spans 12 residues. The CDR3 loop reads CASSSTLLGYTF. The DNA for the CDR3 is TGTGCCAGCAGCAGCACCTTGCTTGGCTACACCTTC.

V is TRBV3-1 (or the pseudogene TRBV3-2) and J is TRBJ2-5; the match to TRBD2 covers 10 bases. Per germline, CDR1 LGHDT and CDR2 YNNKEL (reference sequence). Unmatched junction bases numbered 3, after V lost 1 base and J lost 4 bases. This CDR3 spans 15 amino acids. The DNA of the CDR3 is TGTGCCAGCAGCCAAGGAGTAGCGGGGGGAGAGACCCAGTACTTC. It is translated as CASSQGVAGGETQYF.

CDR3 DNA: TGTGCCATCAGCGCGGGTCAGCCTAGCACAGATACGCAGTATTTT. Residues: CAISAGQPSTDTQYF. The V and J genes are TRBV10-3 and TRBJ2-3; a weak D match, TRBD2 (5 bases). Germline V CDR1 and CDR2: ENHRY, SYGVKD. V lost 6 bases and J lost 0, with 13 bases in between. The CDR3 consists of 15 residues.

The chain joins TRBV7-3 to TRBJ2-3; D is possibly TRBD2 (6 bases). The CDR3 is 13 residues long. Germline CDR1 reads SGHTA; CDR2 reads FQGTGA. V lost 7 bases and J lost 1, with 9 bases in between. The CDR3 reads CASTSGGTDTQYF. The CDR3 bases are TGTGCCAGCACCTCGGGAGGCACAGATACGCAGTATTTT.

V gene TRBV10-1 combines with J gene TRBJ2-7, with 10 bases identical to TRBD1. The CDR3 has 15 amino acids. Germline V CDR1 and CDR2: WNHNN, SYGVQD (reference sequence). The V segment lost 3 bases and the J segment 7 bases; nucleotides outside the gene matches: 9. In nucleotides, the CDR3 is TGCGCCAGCAGTGACGGGACAGGGGACCCCCGGGAGCAGTACTTC. This encodes CASSDGTGDPREQYF.

J is TRBJ1-2 and V is TRBV7-9; D remains unclear. CDR3 length: 13 residues. Germline V CDR1 and CDR2: SEHNR, FQNEAQ (reference sequence). Trimming removed 2 bases from V and 3 bases from J, with 7 bases in between. The CDR3 coding sequence is TGTGCCAGCAGCTTAAGGGAGGACTATGGCTACACCTTC. Amino acids: CASSLREDYGYTF.